This T cell receptor (beta chain) is from a study of T-cell reconstitution after alpha-beta-depleted transplantation in children. Overall study results and limits: Alpha-beta T cells about two months after transplant reportedly derived from several hundred expanded graft clones. At one year after transplant, newly produced T cells mostly accounted for T-cell counts and diversity. It was surviving recipient T cells and thymic progenitors that gave some patients high TCRbeta diversity at day 60.

This clonotype was observed at least ten times. No antigen is known for it. The CDR3 sequence is 14 residues long. Trimming shortened V by 1 base and J by 5 bases, and 12 bases separated the two germline ends. Germline CDR1 SEHNR, CDR2 FQNEAQ (reference sequence). Researchers prepared the TCRbeta library using unique molecular identifiers, the study reports. TCRdb independently ran MiXCR on the PCR reads; one entry per CDR3 protein. The data contain around 700,000 distinct CDR3 sequences, about an eighth of them seen just once; the ten biggest clones take up roughly 0.77%. The material was PBMCs, obtained before TCRalphabeta/CD19-depleted stem cell transplant. The sequence derives from a girl aged 2-15 years with congenital amegakaryocytic thrombocytopenia, due to receive a stem cell transplant. The chain uses TRBV7-9 and TRBJ2-7; D unresolved. Here the CDR3 DNA reads TGTGCCAGCAGCTTAGGGACCGTTCCGAACGAGCAGTACTTC. Residues: CASSLGTVPNEQYF.